This T cell receptor (beta chain) emerged from a study of T-cell reconstitution after alpha-beta-depleted transplantation in children. Unique molecular identifiers were used to barcode this TCRbeta library. Each CDR3 protein is one row after TCRdb ran MiXCR on the PCR reads. The repertoire holds some 600,000 distinct CDR3 sequences, with roughly 13% as singletons. With V trimmed by 4 bases and J by 2 bases, 7 bases remained unmatched. The germline CDR1 and CDR2 sequences are DFQATT and SNEGSKA (reference sequence). The CDR3 sequence is 16 residues long. Study observations and caveats: There were reportedly several hundred expanded graft clones from which alpha-beta T cells came about two months after transplant. Surviving recipient T cells and thymic progenitors underlay high day-60 TCRbeta diversity in some patients.

To note about this clonotype: What it binds is unknown.

This sequence joins TRBV20-1 and TRBJ2-1, with 11 bases matching TRBD2. Specimen: PBMCs, mostly from graft donor cells, collected 360 days after TCRalphabeta/CD19-depleted stem cell transplant. The origin of this receptor is a male patient between 10 and 17 years old who had a stem cell transplant for acute myeloid leukemia, so the T cells may come from the graft donor. CDR3 bases: TGCAGTGCTAACCCTGGGACTAGCGGAACCTACAATGAGCAGTTCTTC. This sequence encodes CSANPGTSGTYNEQFF.